What follows describes a single TCR beta chain. This sample is part of a study of blood T cell repertoires in COVID-19. Study in general: Acute and convalescent COVID-19 samples came from the United States, Italy and Spain. In each case, the material was cDNA or gDNA derived from T cells, B-cell-depleted T cells, or PBMCs.

Authors' methods: For nucleated cells, counts were estimated from reference gene primer amplification. Profiling relied on immunoSEQ multiplex PCR, and the TCRdb table lists in-frame clones only, not all of them. The V and J calls and clone size are taken from that table; D and trimming were inferred from the DNA. Among about 300,000 clones listed, around 87% were seen once. Input material: peripheral blood. This TCR derives from a man in his 70s with acute or convalescent COVID-19.

The CDR3 region is CSVVTGERYEQYF. The CDR3 DNA reads as TGCAGCGTCGTGACAGGGGAGAGGTACGAGCAGTACTTC. The V call is TRBV29-1, the J call TRBJ2-7, with TRBD1 identical over 8 bases. Germline loops: CDR1 SQVTM, CDR2 ANQGSEA. Trimming at V came to 6 bases and at J to 4 bases, leaving 8 bases not matched to a gene. CDR3 length equals 13 residues.